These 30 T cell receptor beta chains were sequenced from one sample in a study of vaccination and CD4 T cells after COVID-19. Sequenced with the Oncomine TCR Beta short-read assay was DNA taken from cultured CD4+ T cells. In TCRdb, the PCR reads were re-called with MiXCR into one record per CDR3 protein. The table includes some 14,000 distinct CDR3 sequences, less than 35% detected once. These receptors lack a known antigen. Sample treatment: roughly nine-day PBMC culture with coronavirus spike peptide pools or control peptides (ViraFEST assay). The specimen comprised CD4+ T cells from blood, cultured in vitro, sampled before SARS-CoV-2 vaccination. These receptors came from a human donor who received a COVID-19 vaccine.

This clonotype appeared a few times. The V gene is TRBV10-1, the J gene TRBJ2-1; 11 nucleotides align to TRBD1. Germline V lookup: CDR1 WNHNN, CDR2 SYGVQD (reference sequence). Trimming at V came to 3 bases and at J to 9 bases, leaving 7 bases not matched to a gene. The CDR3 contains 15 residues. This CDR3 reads CASSDPGQGDGEQFF. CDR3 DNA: TGCGCCAGCAGTGATCCGGGACAGGGGGATGGTGAGCAGTTCTTC.

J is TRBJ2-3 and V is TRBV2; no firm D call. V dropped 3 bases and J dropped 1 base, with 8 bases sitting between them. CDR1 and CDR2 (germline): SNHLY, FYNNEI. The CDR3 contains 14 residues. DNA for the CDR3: TGTGCCAGCAGTGACCTGATCGGCACAGATACGCAGTATTTT. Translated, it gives CASSDLIGTDTQYF.

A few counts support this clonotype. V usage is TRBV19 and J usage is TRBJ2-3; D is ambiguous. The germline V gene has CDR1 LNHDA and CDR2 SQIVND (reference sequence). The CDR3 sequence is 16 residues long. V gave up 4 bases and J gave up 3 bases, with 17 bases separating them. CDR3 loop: CASSTASRVGTDTQYF. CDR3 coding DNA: TGTGCCAGTAGTACCGCGAGTAGGGTGGGTACAGATACGCAGTATTTT.

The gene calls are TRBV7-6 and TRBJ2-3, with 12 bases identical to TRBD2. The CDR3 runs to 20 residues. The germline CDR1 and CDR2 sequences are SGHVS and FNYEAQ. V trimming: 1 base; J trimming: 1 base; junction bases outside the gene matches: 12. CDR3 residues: CASSLVGWTSGAIGTDTQYF. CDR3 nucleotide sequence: TGTGCCAGCAGCTTAGTAGGCTGGACTAGCGGGGCGATAGGCACAGATACGCAGTATTTT. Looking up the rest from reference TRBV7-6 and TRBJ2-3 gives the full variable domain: GAGVSQSPRYKVTKRGQDVALRCDPISGHVSLYWYRQALGQGPEFLTYFNYEAQQDKSGLPNDRFSAERPEGSISTLTIQRTEQRDSAMYRCASSLVGWTSGAIGTDTQYFGPGTRLTVL.

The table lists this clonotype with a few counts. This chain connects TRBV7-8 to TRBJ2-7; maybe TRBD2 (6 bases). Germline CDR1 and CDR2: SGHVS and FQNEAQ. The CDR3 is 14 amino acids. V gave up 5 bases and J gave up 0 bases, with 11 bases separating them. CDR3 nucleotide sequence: TGTGCCAGCAGCCGCGACGGGAGCTCCTACGAGCAGTACTTC. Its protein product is CASSRDGSSYEQYF.

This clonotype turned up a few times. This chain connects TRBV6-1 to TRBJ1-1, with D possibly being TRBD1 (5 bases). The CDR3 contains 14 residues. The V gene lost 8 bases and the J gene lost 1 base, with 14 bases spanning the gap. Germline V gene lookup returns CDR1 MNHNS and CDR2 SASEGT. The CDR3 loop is CASRRGDTNTEAFF. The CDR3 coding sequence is TGTGCCAGCCGGAGGGGTGACACGAACACTGAAGCTTTCTTT.

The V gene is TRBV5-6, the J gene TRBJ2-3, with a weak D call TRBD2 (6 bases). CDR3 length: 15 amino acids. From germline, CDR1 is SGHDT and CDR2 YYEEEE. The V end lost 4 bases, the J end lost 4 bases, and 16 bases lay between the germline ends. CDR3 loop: CASSPGLRRSDTQYF. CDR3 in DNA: TGTGCCAGCAGCCCGGGACTCCGCAGATCAGATACGCAGTATTTT.

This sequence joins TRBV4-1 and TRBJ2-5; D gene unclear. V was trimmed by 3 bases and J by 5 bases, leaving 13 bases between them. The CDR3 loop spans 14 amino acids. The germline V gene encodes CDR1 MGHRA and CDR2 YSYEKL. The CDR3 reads CASSQAEVGETQYF. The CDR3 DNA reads TGCGCCAGCAGCCAGGCCGAAGTCGGGGAGACCCAGTACTTC.

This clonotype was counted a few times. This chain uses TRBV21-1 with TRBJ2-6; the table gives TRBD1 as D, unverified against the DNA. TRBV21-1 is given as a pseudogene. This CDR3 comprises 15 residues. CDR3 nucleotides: TGTGCCAGCAGTGCCAGGGGGTCTGGGGCCAACGTCCTGACTTTC. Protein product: CASSARGSGANVLTF.

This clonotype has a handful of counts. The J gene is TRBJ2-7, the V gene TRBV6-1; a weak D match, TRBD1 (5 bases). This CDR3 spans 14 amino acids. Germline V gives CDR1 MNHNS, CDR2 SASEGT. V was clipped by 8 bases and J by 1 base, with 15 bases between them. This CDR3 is CASSTATISYEQYF. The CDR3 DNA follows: TGTGCCAGCTCGACAGCAACCATATCCTACGAGCAGTACTTC.

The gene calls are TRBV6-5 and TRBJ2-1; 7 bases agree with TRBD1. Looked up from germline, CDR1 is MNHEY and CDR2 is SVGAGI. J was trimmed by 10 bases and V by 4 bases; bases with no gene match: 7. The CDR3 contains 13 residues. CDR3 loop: CASSSNRQGEQFF. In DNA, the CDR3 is TGTGCCAGCAGTTCAAACCGACAGGGCGAGCAGTTCTTC.

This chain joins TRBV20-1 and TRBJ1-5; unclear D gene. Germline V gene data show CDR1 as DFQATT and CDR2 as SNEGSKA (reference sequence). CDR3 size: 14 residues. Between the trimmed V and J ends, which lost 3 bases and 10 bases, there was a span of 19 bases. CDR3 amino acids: CSARSEEGWEPQHF. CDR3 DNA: TGCAGTGCTAGGTCGGAGGAAGGGTGGGAACCCCAGCATTTT.

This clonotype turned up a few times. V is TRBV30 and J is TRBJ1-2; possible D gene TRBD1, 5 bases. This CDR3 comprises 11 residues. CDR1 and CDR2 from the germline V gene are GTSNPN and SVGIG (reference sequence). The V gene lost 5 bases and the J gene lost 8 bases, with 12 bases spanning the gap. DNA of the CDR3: TGTGCCTGGCGCCGTCGGGACGGCTACACCTTC. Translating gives CAWRRRDGYTF.

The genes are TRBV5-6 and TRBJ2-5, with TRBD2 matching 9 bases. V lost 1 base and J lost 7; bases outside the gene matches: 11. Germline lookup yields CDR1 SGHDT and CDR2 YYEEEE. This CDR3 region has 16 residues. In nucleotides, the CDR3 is TGTGCCAGCAGCTTGTGGGCGGGGGGGCCGTTTTCGACCCAGTACTTC. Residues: CASSLWAGGPFSTQYF.

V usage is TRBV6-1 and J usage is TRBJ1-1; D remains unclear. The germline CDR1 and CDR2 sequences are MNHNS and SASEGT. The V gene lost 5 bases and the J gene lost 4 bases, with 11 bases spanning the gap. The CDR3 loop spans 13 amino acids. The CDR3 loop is CASSQNSVTEAFF. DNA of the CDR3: TGTGCCAGCAGTCAGAACTCGGTCACTGAAGCTTTCTTT.

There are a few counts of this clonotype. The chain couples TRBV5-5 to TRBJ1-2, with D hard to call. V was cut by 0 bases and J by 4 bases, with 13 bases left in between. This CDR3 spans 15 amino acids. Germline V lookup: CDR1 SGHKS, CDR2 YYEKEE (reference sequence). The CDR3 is CASSLEGRLTYGYTF. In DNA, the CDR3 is TGTGCCAGCAGCTTGGAGGGCAGGTTAACCTATGGCTACACCTTC.

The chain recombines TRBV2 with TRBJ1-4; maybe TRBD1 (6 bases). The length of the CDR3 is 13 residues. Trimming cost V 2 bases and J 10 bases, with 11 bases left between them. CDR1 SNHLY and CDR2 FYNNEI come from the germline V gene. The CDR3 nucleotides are TGTGCCAGCAGTGAATTGTTAGGGGGAAAACTGTTTTTT. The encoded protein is CASSELLGGKLFF.

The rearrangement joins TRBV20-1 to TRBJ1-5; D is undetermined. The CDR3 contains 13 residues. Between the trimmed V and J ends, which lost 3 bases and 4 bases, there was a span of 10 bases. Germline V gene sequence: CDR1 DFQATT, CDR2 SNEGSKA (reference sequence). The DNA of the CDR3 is TGCAGTGCTAGTCAACAGTCAAATCAGCCCCAGCATTTT. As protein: CSASQQSNQPQHF.

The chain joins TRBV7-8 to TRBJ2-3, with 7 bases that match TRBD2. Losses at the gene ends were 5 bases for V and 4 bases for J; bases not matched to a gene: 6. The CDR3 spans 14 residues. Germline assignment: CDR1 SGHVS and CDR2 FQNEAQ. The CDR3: CASSPTSVADTQYF. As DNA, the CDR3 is TGTGCCAGCAGCCCCACTAGCGTCGCAGATACGCAGTATTTT.

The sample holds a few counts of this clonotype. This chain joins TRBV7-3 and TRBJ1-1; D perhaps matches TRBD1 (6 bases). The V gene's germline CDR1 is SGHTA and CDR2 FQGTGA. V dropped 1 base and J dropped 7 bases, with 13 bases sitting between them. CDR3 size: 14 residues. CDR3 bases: TGTGCCAGCAGCTTAATTCCAGGGGAGGTTGAAGCTTTCTTT. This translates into CASSLIPGEVEAFF.

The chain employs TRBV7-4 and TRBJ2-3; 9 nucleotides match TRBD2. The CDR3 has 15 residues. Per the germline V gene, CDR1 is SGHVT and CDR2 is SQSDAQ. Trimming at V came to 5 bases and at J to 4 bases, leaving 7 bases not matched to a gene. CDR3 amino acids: CASSAGTSSPDTQYF. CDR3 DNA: TGTGCCAGCAGCGCCGGGACTAGCTCCCCAGATACGCAGTATTTT.

The CDR3: CASSRIGPYNSPLHF. CDR3 nucleotides: TGTGCCAGCAGCCGGATTGGCCCTTATAATTCACCCCTCCACTTT. The chain combines TRBV5-4 with TRBJ1-6; D ambiguous. Germline-derived CDR1 and CDR2 are SGHNT and YYREEE (reference sequence). V lost 4 bases and J 4 bases, leaving 12 bases between the germline ends. The CDR3 is 15 residues long. Supplemented by reference TRBV5-4 and TRBJ1-6, the full variable domain reads ETGVTQSPTHLIKTRGQQVTLRCSSQSGHNTVSWYQQALGQGPQFIFQYYREEENGRGNFPPRFSGLQFPNYSSELNVNALELDDSALYLCASSRIGPYNSPLHFGNGTRLTVT.

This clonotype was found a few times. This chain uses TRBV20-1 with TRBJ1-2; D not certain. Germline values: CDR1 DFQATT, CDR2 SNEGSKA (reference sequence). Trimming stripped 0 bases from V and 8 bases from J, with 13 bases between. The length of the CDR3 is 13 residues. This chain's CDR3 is CSARDSVGGGYTF. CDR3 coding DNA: TGCAGTGCTAGAGATTCAGTGGGAGGCGGCTACACCTTC.

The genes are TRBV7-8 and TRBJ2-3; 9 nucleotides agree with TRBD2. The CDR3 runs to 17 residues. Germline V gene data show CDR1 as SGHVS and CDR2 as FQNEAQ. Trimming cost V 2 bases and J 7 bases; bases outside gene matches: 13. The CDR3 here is CASSLSLAGRLSNTQYF. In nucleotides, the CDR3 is TGTGCCAGCAGCTTAAGCCTAGCGGGGAGGCTGTCGAATACGCAGTATTTT.

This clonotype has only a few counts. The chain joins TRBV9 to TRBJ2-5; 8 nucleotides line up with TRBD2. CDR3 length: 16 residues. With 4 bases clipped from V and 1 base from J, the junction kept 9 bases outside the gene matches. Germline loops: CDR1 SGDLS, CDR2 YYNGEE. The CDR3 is CASSPWLGGVQETQYF. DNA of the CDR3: TGTGCCAGCAGCCCGTGGCTCGGGGGGGTCCAAGAGACCCAGTACTTC.

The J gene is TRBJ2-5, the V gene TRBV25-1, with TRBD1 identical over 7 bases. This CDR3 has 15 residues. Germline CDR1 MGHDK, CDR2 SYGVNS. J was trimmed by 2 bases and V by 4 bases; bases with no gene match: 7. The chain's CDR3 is CASSATDRVQETQYF. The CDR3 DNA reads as TGTGCCAGCAGTGCCACCGACAGGGTACAAGAGACCCAGTACTTC.

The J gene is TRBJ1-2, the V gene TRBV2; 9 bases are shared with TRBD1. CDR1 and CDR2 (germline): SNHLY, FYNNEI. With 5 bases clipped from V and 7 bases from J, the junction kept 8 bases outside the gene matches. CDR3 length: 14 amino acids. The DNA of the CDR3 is TGTGCCAGCAGTACCGGGACAGGGATGGGTGGCTACACCTTC. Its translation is CASSTGTGMGGYTF. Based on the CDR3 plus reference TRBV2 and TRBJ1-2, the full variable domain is EPEVTQTPSHQVTQMGQEVILRCVPISNHLYFYWYRQILGQKVEFLVSFYNNEISEKSEIFDDQFSVERPDGSNFTLKIRSTKLEDSAMYFCASSTGTGMGGYTFGSGTRLTVV.

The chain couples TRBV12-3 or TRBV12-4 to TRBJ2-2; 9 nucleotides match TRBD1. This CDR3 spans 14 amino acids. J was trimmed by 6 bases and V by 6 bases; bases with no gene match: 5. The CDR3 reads CASSTRQGAGELFF. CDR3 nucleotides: TGTGCCAGCAGCACCCGACAGGGGGCCGGGGAGCTGTTTTTT.

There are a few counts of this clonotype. The CDR3 coding sequence is TGCGCCAGCAGTGAGTCGAACAGGGAGACCCAGTACTTC. Protein product: CASSESNRETQYF. The chain employs TRBV10-1 and TRBJ2-5; D might be TRBD1 (5 bases). Deletions cut 0 bases from V and 5 bases from J, with 7 bases between. This CDR3 has 13 amino acids. CDR1 is WNHNN, CDR2 SYGVQD, per germline (reference sequence).

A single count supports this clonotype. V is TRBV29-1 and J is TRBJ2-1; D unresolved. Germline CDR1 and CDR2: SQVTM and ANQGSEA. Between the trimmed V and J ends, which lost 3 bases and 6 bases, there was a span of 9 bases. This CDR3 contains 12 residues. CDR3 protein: CSVERSVNEQFF. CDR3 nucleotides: TGCAGCGTTGAGCGTTCGGTCAATGAGCAGTTCTTC.